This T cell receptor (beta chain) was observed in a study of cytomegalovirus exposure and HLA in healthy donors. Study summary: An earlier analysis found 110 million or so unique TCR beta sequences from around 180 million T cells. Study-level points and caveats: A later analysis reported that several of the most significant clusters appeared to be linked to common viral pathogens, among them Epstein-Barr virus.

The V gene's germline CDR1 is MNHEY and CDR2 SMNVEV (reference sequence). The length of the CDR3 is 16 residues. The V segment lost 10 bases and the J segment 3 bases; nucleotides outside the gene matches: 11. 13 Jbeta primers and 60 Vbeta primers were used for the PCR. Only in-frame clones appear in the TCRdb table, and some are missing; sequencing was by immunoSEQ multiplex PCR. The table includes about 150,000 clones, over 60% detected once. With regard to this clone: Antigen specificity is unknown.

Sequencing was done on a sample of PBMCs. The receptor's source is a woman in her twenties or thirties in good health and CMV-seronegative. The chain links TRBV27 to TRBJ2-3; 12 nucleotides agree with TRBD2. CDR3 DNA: TGTGCCACTTCGAGCCTGACTAGCGGGGGAACAGATACGCAGTATTTT. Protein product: CATSSLTSGGTDTQYF.